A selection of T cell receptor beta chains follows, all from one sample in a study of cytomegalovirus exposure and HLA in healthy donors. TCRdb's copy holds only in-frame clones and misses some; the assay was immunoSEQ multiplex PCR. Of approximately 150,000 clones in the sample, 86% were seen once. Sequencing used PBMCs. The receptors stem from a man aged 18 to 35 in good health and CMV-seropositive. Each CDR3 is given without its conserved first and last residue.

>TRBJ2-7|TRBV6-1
ASSRQGSTYEQY
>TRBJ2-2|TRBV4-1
ASSLHGRYTGELF
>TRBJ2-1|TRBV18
ASSPGIGSNEQF
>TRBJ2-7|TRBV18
ASSPRTGKYEQY
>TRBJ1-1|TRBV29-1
SVEGDYSTEAF
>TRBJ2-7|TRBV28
ASSLWRNENYEQY
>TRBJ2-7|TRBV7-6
ASSPPDMDYEQY
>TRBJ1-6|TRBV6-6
ASSEDPNSPLH
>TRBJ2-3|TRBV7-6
ASSLGAGASDTQY
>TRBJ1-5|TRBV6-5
ASSYSGYNQPQH
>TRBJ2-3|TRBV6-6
ASVSQGTDTQY
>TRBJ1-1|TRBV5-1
ASSFLTGGEEAF
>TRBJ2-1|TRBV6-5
ASSYSRGVDEQF
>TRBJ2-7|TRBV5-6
ASSPGQGGYEQY
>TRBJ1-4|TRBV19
ASAWGTAGASNEKLF
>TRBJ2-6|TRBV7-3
ASSRTGSGANVLT
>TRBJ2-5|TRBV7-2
ASSSGLLETQY
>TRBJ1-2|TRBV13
ASSLQGPPT
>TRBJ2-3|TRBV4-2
ASSQSWGGRTDTQY
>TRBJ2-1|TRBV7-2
ASSLGLGGYEQF
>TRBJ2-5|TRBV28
ASLGSQETQY
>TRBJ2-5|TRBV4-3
ASSQARQGRETQY
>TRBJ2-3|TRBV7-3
ASSSRVSDTQY
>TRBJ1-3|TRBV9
ASSVESRASGNTIY
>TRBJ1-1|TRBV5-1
ASSLAGGNTEAF
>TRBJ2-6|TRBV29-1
SVPGGSGANVLT
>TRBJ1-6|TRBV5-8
ASSRRRAAYNSPLH
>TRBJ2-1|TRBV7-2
ASSLARSGGLSYNEQF
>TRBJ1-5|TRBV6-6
ATGGTVRGQPQH
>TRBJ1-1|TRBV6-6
ATGMNTEAF
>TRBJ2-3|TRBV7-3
ASSPGLSGDTQY
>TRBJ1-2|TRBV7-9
ASSLDVLYYGYT
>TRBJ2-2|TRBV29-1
SVGVQAGATGELF
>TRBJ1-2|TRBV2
ASNEQGGYT
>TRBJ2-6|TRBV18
ASSPRGAGAEAGANVLT
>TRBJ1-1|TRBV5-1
ASSLSRGITTEAF
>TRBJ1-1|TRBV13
ASSPKREAEAF
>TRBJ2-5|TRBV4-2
ASSPPGDLQETQY
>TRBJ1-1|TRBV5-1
ASSLDQGRNTEAF
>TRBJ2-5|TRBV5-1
ASSSTSGIETQY
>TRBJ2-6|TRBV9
ASSGTGWGANVLT
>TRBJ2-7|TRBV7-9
ASSFTEYERH
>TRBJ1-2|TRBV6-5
ASRTGQYYGYT
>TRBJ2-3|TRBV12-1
ASSFLRLAEEFTTDTQY
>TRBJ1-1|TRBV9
ASSVGTANTEAF
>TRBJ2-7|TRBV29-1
SFRLANYEQY